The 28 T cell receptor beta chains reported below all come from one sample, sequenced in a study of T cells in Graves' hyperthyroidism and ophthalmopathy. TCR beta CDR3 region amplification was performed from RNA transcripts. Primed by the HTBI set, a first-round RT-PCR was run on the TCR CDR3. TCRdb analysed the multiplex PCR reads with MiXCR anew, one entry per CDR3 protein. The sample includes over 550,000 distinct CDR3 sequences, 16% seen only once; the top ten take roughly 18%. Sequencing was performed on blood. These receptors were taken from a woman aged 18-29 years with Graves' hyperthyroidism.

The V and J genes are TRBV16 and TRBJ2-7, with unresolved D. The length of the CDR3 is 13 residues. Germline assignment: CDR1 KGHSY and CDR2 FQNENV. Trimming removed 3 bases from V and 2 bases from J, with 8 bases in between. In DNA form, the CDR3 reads TGTGCCAGCAGCCAGGGTGGAGCCTACGAGCAGTACTTC. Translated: CASSQGGAYEQYF.

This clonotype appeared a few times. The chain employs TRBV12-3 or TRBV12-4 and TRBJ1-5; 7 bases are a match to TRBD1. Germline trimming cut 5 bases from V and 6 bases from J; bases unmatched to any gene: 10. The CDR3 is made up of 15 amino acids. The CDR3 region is CASSVDRVRSQPQHF. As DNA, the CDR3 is TGTGCCAGCAGTGTAGACAGGGTCAGGTCTCAGCCCCAGCATTTT.

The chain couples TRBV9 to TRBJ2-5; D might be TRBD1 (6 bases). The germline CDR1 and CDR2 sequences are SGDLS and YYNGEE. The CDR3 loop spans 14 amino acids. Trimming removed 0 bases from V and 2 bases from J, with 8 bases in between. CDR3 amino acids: CASSVGTAQETQYF. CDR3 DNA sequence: TGTGCCAGCAGCGTAGGGACAGCTCAAGAGACCCAGTACTTC.

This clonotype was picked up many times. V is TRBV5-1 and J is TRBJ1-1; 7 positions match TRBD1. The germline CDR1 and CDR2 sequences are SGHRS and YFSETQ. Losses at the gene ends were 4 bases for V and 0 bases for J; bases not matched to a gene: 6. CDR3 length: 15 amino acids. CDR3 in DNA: TGCGCCAGCAGCGTGGGACAGTCCATGAACACTGAAGCTTTCTTT. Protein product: CASSVGQSMNTEAFF.

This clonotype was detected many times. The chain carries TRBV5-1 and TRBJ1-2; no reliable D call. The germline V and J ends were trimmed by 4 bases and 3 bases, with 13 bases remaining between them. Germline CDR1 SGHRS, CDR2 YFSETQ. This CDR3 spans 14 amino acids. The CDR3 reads CASSVSLRDYGYTF. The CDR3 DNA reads TGCGCCAGCAGCGTATCGTTAAGAGACTATGGCTACACCTTC.

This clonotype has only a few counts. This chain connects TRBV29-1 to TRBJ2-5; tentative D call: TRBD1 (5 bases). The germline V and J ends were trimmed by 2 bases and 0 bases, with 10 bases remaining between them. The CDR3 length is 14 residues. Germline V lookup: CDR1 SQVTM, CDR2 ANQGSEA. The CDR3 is CSVERGNYQETQYF. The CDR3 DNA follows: TGCAGCGTTGAAAGGGGCAACTACCAAGAGACCCAGTACTTC.

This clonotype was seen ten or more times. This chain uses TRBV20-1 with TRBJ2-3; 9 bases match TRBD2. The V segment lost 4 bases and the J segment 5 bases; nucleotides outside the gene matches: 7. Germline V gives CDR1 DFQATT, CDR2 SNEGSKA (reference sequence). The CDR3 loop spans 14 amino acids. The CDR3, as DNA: TGCAGTGCTACTCCTGGAGCGGGGGGAGATACGCAGTATTTT. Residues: CSATPGAGGDTQYF.

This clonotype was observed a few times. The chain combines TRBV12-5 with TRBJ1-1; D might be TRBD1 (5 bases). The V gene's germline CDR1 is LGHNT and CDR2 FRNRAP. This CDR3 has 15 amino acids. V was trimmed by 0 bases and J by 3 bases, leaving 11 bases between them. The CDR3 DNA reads TGTGCTAGTGGTTTGGTACTTAAGGGGTACACTGAAGCTTTCTTT. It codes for CASGLVLKGYTEAFF.

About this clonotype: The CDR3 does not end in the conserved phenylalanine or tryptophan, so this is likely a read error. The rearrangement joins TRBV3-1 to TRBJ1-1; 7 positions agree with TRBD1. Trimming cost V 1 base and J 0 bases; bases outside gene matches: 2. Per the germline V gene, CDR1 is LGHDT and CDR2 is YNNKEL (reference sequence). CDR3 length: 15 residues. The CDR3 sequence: CASSQADRVNTEAFS. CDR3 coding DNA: TGTGCCAGCAGCCAAGCCGACAGGGTGAACACTGAAGCTTTCTCT.

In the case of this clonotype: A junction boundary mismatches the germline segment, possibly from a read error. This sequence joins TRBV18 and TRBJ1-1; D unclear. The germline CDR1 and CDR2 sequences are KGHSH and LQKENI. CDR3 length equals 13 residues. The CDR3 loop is CASSARGNTEACF. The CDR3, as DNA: TGTGCCAGCTCAGCACGAGGAAACACTGAAGCTTGCTTT.

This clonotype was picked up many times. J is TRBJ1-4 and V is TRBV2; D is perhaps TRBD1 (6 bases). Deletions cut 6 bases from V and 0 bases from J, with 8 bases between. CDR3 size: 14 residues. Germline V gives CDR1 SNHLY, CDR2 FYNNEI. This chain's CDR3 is CASRNRATNEKLFF. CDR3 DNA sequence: TGTGCCAGCAGGAACAGGGCAACTAATGAAAAACTGTTTTTT.

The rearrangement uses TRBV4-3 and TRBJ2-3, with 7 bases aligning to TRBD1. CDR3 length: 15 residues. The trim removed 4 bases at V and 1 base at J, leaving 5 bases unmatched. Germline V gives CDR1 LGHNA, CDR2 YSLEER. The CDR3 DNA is TGCGCCAGCAGCCCGCAGGGGGAAGGCACAGATACGCAGTATTTT. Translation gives CASSPQGEGTDTQYF.

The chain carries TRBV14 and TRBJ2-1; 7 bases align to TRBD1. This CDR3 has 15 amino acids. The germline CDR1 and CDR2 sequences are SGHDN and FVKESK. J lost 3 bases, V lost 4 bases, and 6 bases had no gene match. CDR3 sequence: CASSRSGQYYNEQFF. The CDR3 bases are TGTGCCAGCAGCCGGTCGGGACAGTACTACAATGAGCAGTTCTTC. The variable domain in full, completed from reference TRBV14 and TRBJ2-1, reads EAGVTQFPSHSVIEKGQTVTLRCDPISGHDNLYWYRRVMGKEIKFLLHFVKESKQDESGMPNNRFLAERTGGTYSTLKVQPAELEDSGVYFCASSRSGQYYNEQFFGPGTRLTVL.

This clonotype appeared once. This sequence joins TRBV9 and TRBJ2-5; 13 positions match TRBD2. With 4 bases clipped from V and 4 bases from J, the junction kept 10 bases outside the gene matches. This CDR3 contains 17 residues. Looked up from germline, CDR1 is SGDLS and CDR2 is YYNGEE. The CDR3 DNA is TGTGCCAGCAGCCGGACTAGCGGGGGAACCCTAGGAGAGACCCAGTACTTC. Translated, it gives CASSRTSGGTLGETQYF.

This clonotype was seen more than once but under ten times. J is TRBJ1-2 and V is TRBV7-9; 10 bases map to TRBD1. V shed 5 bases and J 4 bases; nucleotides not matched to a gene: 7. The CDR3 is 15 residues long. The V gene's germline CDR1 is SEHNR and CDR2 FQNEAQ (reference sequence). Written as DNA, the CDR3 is TGTGCCAGCAGCCGCTCCGGGACAGGGGCCTATGGCTACACCTTC. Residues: CASSRSGTGAYGYTF.

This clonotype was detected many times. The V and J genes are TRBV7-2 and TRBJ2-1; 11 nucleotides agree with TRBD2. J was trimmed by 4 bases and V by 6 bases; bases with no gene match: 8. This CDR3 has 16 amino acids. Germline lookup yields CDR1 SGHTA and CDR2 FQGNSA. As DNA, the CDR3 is TGTGCCAGCAGTTCCCGTGCTAGCGGGAGGTACAATGAGCAGTTCTTC. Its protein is CASSSRASGRYNEQFF. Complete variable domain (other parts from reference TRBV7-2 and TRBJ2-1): GAGVSQSPSNKVTEKGKDVELRCDPISGHTALYWYRQSLGQGLEFLIYFQGNSAPDKSGLPSDRFSAERTGGSVSTLTIQRTQQEDSAVYLCASSSRASGRYNEQFFGPGTRLTVL.

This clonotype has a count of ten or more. CDR3 DNA: TGTGCCAGCAGCGTAGCCACCCCAGACGAGCAGTACTTC. Its protein is CASSVATPDEQYF. V gene TRBV9 combines with J gene TRBJ2-7; D gene unclear. The CDR3 spans 13 residues. V was clipped by 0 bases and J by 5 bases, with 9 bases between them. Germline CDR1 reads SGDLS; CDR2 reads YYNGEE.

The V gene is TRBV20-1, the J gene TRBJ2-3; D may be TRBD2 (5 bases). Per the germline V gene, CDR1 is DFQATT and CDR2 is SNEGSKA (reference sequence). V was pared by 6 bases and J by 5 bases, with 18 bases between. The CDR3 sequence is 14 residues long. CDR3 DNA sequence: TGCAGTGCCGCCCATTCCGGAGGCCTAGATACGCAGTATTTT. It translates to CSAAHSGGLDTQYF.

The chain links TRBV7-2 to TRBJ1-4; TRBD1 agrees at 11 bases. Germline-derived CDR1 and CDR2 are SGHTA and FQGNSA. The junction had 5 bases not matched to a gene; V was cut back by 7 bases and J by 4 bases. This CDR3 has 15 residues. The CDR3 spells CASTGQGAGNEKLFF. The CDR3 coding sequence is TGTGCCAGCACCGGACAGGGGGCGGGTAATGAAAAACTGTTTTTT.

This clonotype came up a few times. CDR3 protein: CASSLGDRLSEQFF. In nucleotides, the CDR3 is TGTGCCAGCAGCTTAGGGGACAGATTAAGTGAGCAGTTCTTC. V is TRBV11-2 and J is TRBJ2-1; 7 bases match TRBD1. CDR3 length: 14 amino acids. J was trimmed by 9 bases and V by 1 base; bases with no gene match: 6. Germline V lookup: CDR1 SGHAT, CDR2 FQNNGV.

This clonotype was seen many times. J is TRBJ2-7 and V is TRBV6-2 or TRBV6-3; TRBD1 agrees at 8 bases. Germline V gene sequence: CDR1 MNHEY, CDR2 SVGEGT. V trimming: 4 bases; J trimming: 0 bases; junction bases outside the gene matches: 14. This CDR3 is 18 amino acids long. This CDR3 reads CASSLRDRSLSGSYEQYF. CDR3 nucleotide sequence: TGTGCCAGCAGTTTGAGGGACAGGTCCCTCTCGGGCTCCTACGAGCAGTACTTC.

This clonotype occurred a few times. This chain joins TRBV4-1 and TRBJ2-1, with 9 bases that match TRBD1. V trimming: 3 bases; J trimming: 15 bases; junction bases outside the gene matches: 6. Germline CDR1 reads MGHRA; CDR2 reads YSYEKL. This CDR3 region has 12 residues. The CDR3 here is CASSQVGQGPFF. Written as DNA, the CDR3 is TGCGCCAGCAGCCAGGTAGGACAGGGGCCGTTCTTC.

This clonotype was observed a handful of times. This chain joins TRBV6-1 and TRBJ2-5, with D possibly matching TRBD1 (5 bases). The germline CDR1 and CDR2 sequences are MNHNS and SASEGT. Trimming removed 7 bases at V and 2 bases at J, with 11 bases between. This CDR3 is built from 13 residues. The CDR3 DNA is TGTGCCAGCAAGGACACGAATCAAGAGACCCAGTACTTC. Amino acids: CASKDTNQETQYF.

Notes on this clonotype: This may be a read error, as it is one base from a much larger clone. The CDR3 region has the DNA TGTGCCAGCAGTAGCGGGAGGGCGCCGGAAGAGCAGTACTTC. Its translation: CASSSGRAPEEQYF. The chain uses TRBV7-6 and TRBJ2-7; TRBD2 agrees at 11 bases. This CDR3 is 14 amino acids long. V dropped 6 bases and J dropped 7; count of bases not matched to a gene: 8. Germline lookup yields CDR1 SGHVS and CDR2 FNYEAQ.

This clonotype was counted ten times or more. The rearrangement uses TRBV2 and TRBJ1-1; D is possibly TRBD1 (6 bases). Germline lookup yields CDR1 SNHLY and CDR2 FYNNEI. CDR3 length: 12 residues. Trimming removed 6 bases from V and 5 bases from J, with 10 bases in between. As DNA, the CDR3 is TGTGCCAGCAGGGACACAGGGACTGAAGCTTTCTTT. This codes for CASRDTGTEAFF.

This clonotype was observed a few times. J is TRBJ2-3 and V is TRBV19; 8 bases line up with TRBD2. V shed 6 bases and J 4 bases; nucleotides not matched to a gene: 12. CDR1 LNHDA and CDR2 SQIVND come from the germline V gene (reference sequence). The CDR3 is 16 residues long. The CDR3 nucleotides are TGTGCCAGTAGCCGGACTAGCCGGGAGCTATCAGATACGCAGTATTTT. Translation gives CASSRTSRELSDTQYF.

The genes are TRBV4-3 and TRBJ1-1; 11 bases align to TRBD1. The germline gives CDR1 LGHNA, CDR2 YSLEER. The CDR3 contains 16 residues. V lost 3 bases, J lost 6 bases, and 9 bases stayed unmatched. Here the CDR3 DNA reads TGCGCCAGCAGCCATGGAAGGACAGGGGGCAGGTCTGAAGCTTTCTTT. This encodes CASSHGRTGGRSEAFF.

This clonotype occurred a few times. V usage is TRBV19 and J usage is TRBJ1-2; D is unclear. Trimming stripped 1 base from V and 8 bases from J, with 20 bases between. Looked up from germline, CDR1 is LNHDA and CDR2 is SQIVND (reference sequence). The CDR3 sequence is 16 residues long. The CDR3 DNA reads TGTGCCAGTAGTATAGCAGCCGGCAACCTTATGGAAGGCTACACCTTC. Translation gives CASSIAAGNLMEGYTF. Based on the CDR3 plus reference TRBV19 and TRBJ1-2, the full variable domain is DGGITQSPKYLFRKEGQNVTLSCEQNLNHDAMYWYRQDPGQGLRLIYYSQIVNDFQKGDIAEGYSVSREKKESFPLTVTSAQKNPTAFYLCASSIAAGNLMEGYTFGSGTRLTVV.